The T cell receptor (beta chain) under discussion was sequenced for a study of human T cells and chemical hapten exposure. There are many counts of this clonotype. Time point indicated: patch test 1, 2 weeks after DPC sensitization. As for treatment: therapeutic diphenylcyclopropenone sensitization with weekly scalp DPC. Trimming stripped 5 bases from V and 5 bases from J, with 6 bases between. The CDR3 is 11 residues long. MiXCR, applied by TCRdb to the RACE reads, yields one record per CDR3 protein. The table shows under 450,000 distinct CDR3 sequences, with roughly 4.8% occurring only once. This receptor was taken from a woman aged 45-59 years with alopecia areata. Some clones in this sample may be carry-over from other donors' samples. V and J are TRBV6-7 and TRBJ2-5; no clear D. Being an ORF, TRBV6-7 has a function that is uncertain. This sample comprised whole blood, obtained in connection with sensitization to the hapten diphenylcyclopropenone (DPC). The CDR3 nucleotides are TGTGCCAGCAGTCCCCCGGAGACCCAGTACTTC. Protein: CASSPPETQYF.